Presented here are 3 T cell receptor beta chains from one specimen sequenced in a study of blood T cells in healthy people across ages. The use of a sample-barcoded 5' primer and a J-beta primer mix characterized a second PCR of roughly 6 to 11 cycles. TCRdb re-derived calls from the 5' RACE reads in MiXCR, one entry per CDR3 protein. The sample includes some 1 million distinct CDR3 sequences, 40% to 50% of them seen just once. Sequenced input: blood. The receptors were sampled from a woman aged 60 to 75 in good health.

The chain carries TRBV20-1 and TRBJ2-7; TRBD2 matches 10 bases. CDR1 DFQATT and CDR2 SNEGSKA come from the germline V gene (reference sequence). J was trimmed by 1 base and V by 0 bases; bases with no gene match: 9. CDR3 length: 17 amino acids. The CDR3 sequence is CSARDWGSSGRSYEQYF. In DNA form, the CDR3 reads TGCAGTGCTAGAGATTGGGGCTCTAGCGGGAGATCCTACGAGCAGTACTTC.

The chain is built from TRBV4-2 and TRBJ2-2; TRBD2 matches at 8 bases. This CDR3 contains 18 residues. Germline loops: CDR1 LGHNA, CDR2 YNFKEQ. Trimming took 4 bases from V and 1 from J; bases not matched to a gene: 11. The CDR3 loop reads CASSPDPFSGRNTGELFF. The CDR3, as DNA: TGTGCCAGCAGCCCAGACCCCTTCAGCGGGAGGAACACCGGGGAGCTGTTTTTT.

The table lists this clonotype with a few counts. CDR3 in amino acids: CATSGRLAGGSHTQYF. CDR3 nucleotides: TGTGCCACCAGCGGAAGACTAGCGGGGGGATCGCATACGCAGTATTTT. The chain is built from TRBV15 and TRBJ2-3; 13 bases line up with TRBD2. Germline lookup yields CDR1 LNHNV and CDR2 YYDKDF (reference sequence). V lost 5 bases to trimming and J lost 7 bases; unmatched junction nucleotides: 9. The CDR3 contains 16 residues.